This paragraph covers one T cell receptor (beta chain) sequence. Its antigen is not identified. The CDR3 has 17 amino acids. Germline V gene lookup returns CDR1 MDHEN and CDR2 SYDVKM. Trimming at V came to 4 bases and at J to 6 bases, leaving 9 bases not matched to a gene. This entry is derived from a study of cytomegalovirus exposure and HLA in healthy donors. Study-level points and caveats: Clonal expansion, a later analysis showed, was greater in HLA-associated TCR beta chains than in equally common others.

Primers: 60 Vbeta forward and 13 Jbeta reverse. Repertoires were generated with immunoSEQ multiplex PCR, while TCRdb's copy carries only in-frame clones and drops some. The profile shows over 110,000 clones, 65% to 80% of them singletons. The J gene is TRBJ2-5, the V gene TRBV28, with 15 bases identical to TRBD2. The sequence was obtained from a woman aged 45-59 years in good health and CMV-seropositive. Sequenced: PBMCs. CDR3 coding DNA: TGTGCCAGCAGTTCCGGACTAGCGGGGGGGCCGCCGAAGACCCAGTACTTC. This translates into CASSSGLAGGPPKTQYF.